This TCR beta chain was profiled in a study of cytomegalovirus exposure and HLA in healthy donors. PCR employed 60 Vbeta and 13 Jbeta primers. This table comes from immunoSEQ multiplex PCR, and its TCRdb copy is limited to in-frame clones, with some not included. The table records 90,000 to 150,000 clones, around 84% of them present only once. The V and J ends lost 1 base and 3 bases, in that order; junction bases with no gene match: 3. The germline CDR1 and CDR2 sequences are SGHNT and YYREEE (reference sequence). This CDR3 has 14 residues. With respect to this clone: Its antigen remains unknown.

Study conclusions and caveats: Earlier analysis yielded a pattern in which most TCR beta V segments were productive about 87% or about 30% of the time.

Sequenced material: PBMCs. This clonotype was obtained from a woman aged 25 to 39 in good health and CMV-seropositive. The V call is TRBV5-4, the J call TRBJ2-5, with 7 positions matching TRBD2. DNA for the CDR3: TGTGCCAGCAGCTTGTACAGCGGGGAAGAGACCCAGTACTTC. Its translation: CASSLYSGEETQYF. The entire variable domain, with the rest obtained from reference TRBV5-4 and TRBJ2-5, is as follows: ETGVTQSPTHLIKTRGQQVTLRCSSQSGHNTVSWYQQALGQGPQFIFQYYREEENGRGNFPPRFSGLQFPNYSSELNVNALELDDSALYLCASSLYSGEETQYFGPGTRLLVL.